This T cell receptor beta chain appears in the sequencing data of a study of breast tumors, draining lymph nodes, adjacent tissues (TCRdb year 2016). About the study as a whole: TCR beta repertoires were compared across tumor, adjacent nontumor tissue and axillary lymph nodes obtained from breast cancer patients. In human breast cancer, the study set out to assess how tumor, surrounding tissue and draining lymph node repertoires relate to one another and whether T cells might be exchanged between them. Paper-wide results and their limitations: A scenario in which most tumor T cells derive from the lymph node and then expand within tumor tissue was judged to be consistent with the data. The conclusion that tumor T cells originate in lymph nodes was framed as consistent with a hypothesis rather than directly demonstrated. In luminal-like breast cancer, tumor and nontumor tissue repertoires resembled each other significantly more than in basal-like breast cancer. Tumor T-cell repertoires showed less diversity than lymph node repertoires and more diversity than nontumor tissue repertoires, and tumor T-cell repertoires showed preferential V and J gene usage.

This clonotype appeared many times. No cognate antigen has been identified for it. No per-base quality is available; no much larger clone lies one base away. At the junction V is shortened by 3 bases and J by 1 base, with 10 bases in between. Including cysteine and phenylalanine, the CDR3 has 14 amino acids. Just the 42-base CDR3 DNA is kept, in frame starting at base 1. From a lookup of the germline V gene (reference sequence), CDR1 and CDR2 are DFQATT and SNEGSKA. Lymph node samples were obtained from the axillary draining lymph nodes of breast cancer patients. The listed sequencing device is Illumina HiSeq 2000. TCR beta chain libraries were generated by multiplex PCR amplification. High-throughput sequencing was used to analyze the amplified TCR beta chain products. In-frame beta chains were kept once TCRdb had trimmed the public reads at Q25 with fastp and called clones with MiXCR. Every entry covers one CDR3 protein and lists the most common genes and DNA from its rows. The table for this sample lists approximately 100,000 distinct CDR3 sequences; more than 30% of them were counted only once. Approximately 5% of the sample comes from the top ten.

The sequence came from a female donor with breast cancer. Some clones in this sample may be carry-over from other donors' samples. Rearrangement joined TRBV20-1 to TRBJ1-5, with an unclear D gene assignment. Input material: axillary lymph node tissue. At the DNA level, the sequence is TGCAGTGCTAGCCCCCCACAAAGCAATCAGCCCCAGCATTTT. Its protein is CSASPPQSNQPQHF.